This T cell receptor beta chain came from a study of cytomegalovirus exposure and HLA in healthy donors (dated by TCRdb to about 2017). With regard to the full study: According to a later analysis, one platform produced both the 120 validation repertoires and the 620 or so repertoires of the first cohort. To predict cytomegalovirus infection status, the study combined high-throughput TCR immunosequencing, statistical association of individual TCRs with disease status, and machine learning. Besides the first cohort of about 730 subjects, a separate validation cohort made up of roughly 130 different subjects was used. The study aimed to test whether cataloging public T cell receptors could reveal signatures of past pathogen exposure. The investigation overall reported the following: All 130 or so repertoires were used to score co-occurrence in the validation cohort in a later analysis, because that analysis had no HLA typing for the cohort. According to the authors, the approach could potentially be generalized to other disease states and immunological phenotypes. A total of 164 TCR beta chains were listed by the study as associated with cytomegalovirus. Subsequent analysis determined that TCRs grouped into clusters in the first cohort also showed a tendency toward co-occurrence across the 90 to 150 validation repertoires, and approximately 94% of cluster scores exceeded 0. While some public TCRs were present in many individuals, most TCR sequences turned up only very rarely across donors. In vitro tests confirmed that three of the cytomegalovirus-associated TCR beta chains recognize cytomegalovirus antigens. Cytomegalovirus status was reported to be diagnosed by the classifier with high specificity and sensitivity in both the original and validation cohorts.

Separate from the roughly 650-subject first cohort, the validation cohort of about 120 subjects was the group to which the donors belonged. CDR1 and CDR2, looked up from the germline V gene (reference sequence), are LNHDA and SQIVND. From its cysteine to its phenylalanine, the CDR3 spans 15 amino acids. The DNA shown is the 45-base CDR3, in frame from base 1. The junction shows trimming of 5 bases on V and 3 bases on J, plus 17 bases between the germline ends. Receptor libraries were prepared by the immunoSEQ multiplex PCR assay. The study's own analysis went as follows. A statistical classification framework was built for diagnosing cytomegalovirus status from the catalog of TCR beta chain sequences. The clones in this table, taken by TCRdb from immuneACCESS, are in-frame only. Not every clone is retained; where verified, under half of the shortfall comes from an unresolved V gene, and the cause of the rest is unknown. V and J calls and clone size are as listed in that table; D and trimming were resolved from the DNA. This sample is represented by some 240,000 clones; 86% of them were singletons. The biggest ten clones account for around 1.3% of the sample.

Notes on this clone: Its antigen target is currently unknown. Base qualities are not recorded, but no much larger clone differs from it by a single base.

The chain employs TRBV19 and TRBJ2-7; a tentative D call is TRBD2 (6 bases match). What was sequenced was PBMCs. The origin of this receptor is a woman aged 25 to 39 in good health and CMV-seropositive. The DNA reads TGTGCCAGTAGTCCGCGGGACTCCGGGATCTACGAGCAGTACTTC. Protein translation: CASSPRDSGIYEQYF.